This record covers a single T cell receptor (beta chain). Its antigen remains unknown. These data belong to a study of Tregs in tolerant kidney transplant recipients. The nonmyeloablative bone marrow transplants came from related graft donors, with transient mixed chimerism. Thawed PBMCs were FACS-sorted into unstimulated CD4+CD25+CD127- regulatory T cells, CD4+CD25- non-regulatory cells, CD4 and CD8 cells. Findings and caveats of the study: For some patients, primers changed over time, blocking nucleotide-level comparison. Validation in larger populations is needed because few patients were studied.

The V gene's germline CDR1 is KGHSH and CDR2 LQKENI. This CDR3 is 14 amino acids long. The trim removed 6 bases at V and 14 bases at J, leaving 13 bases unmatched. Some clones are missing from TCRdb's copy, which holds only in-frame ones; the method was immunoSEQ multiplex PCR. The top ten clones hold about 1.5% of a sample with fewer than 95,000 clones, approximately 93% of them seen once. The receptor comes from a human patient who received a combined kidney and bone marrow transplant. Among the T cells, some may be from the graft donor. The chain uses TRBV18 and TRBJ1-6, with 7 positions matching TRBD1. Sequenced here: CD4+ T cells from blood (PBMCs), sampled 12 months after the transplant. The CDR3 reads CASSPTGNSEALHF. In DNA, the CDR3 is TGTGCCAGCTCTCCGACAGGGAACTCGGAGGCCCTCCACTTT.